Listed below are T cell receptor beta chains from one sample, sequenced in a study of PD-1 blockade in classical Hodgkin lymphoma. Sequencing was performed with immunoSEQ multiplex PCR; in TCRdb, only in-frame clones are kept and a portion is missing. The sample includes approximately 17,000 clones, around four fifths seen only once; the top ten take 6.5% to 10%. Sequenced sample: peripheral blood mononuclear cells (PBMCs). The origin of the receptors is a human donor with classical Hodgkin lymphoma. Both conserved end residues are part of each CDR3. Fields, in order: clone size, D gene, J gene, V gene, CDR3 protein, CDR3 DNA. The D gene is left open where the match is weak. Clone size, where shown, is once, few, many, or a class for clones that have expanded.

.	.	TRBJ2-2	TRBV2	CASSVGGQNTGELFF	TGTGCCAGCAGTGTCGGCGGGCAAAACACCGGGGAGCTGTTTTTT
.	.	TRBJ1-2	TRBV10-3	CAISEEARDLQYGYTF	TGTGCCATCAGTGAGGAGGCACGGGACCTGCAATATGGCTACACCTTC
once	TRBD1	TRBJ1-1	TRBV28	CASRPGQVNTEAFF	TGTGCCAGCAGACCCGGACAGGTGAACACTGAAGCTTTCTTT
.	.	TRBJ2-1	TRBV10-1	CATYPSFSRNEQFF	TGCGCCACTTATCCGAGCTTTTCCCGCAATGAGCAGTTCTTC
once	TRBD2	TRBJ2-4	TRBV18	CASSPAGGSPKNIQYF	TGTGCCAGCTCCCCAGCGGGAGGCTCACCCAAAAACATTCAGTACTTC
.	TRBD1	TRBJ1-3	TRBV2	CASSPTSGGPNTIYF	TGTGCCAGCAGTCCTACTTCAGGGGGCCCAAACACCATATATTTT
.	.	TRBJ1-2	TRBV9	CASSGQPLYGYTF	TGTGCCAGCAGCGGACAACCCCTCTATGGCTACACCTTC
.	TRBD1	TRBJ2-3	TRBV6-4	CASSDGTGGTDTQYF	TGTGCCAGCAGTGACGGGACAGGGGGCACAGATACGCAGTATTTT
.	.	TRBJ1-5	TRBV25-1	CASSEGEHPNQPQHF	TGTGCCAGCAGTGAAGGGGAGCATCCCAATCAGCCCCAGCATTTT
.	.	TRBJ1-5	TRBV18	CASSPEQEGGYQPQHF	TGTGCCAGCTCACCGGAACAGGAGGGGGGTTATCAGCCCCAGCATTTT
.	.	TRBJ2-7	TRBV7-9	CASSPGSSRGGRSEQYF	TGTGCCAGCAGCCCAGGGTCGTCGAGGGGAGGCCGCTCCGAGCAGTACTTC
.	.	TRBJ2-5	TRBV7-3	CASSLSGQETQYF	TGTGCCAGCAGCTTAAGTGGGCAAGAGACCCAGTACTTC
once	.	TRBJ2-5	TRBV6-1	CASSPTHERLETQYF	TGTGCCAGCAGTCCCACTCACGAGAGGTTAGAGACCCAGTACTTC
.	TRBD1	TRBJ2-3	TRBV19	CASSIGKDRATDTQYF	TGTGCCAGTAGTATAGGGAAGGACAGGGCGACAGATACGCAGTATTTT
.	.	TRBJ2-3	TRBV6-5	CASSYVGGLGEDTQYF	TGTGCCAGCAGTTACGTGGGGGGGCTAGGTGAAGATACGCAGTATTTT
.	.	TRBJ1-4	TRBV4-1	CASSQELQGWGVEKLFF	TGCGCCAGCAGCCAAGAACTTCAGGGTTGGGGAGTAGAAAAACTGTTTTTT
.	TRBD1	TRBJ1-1	TRBV11-2	CASSLDRGPWNTEAFF	TGTGCCAGCAGCCTTGACAGGGGGCCATGGAACACTGAAGCTTTCTTT
.	TRBD2	TRBJ2-2	TRBV4-1	CASSQEAGEGTGELFF	TGCGCCAGCAGCCAAGAAGCGGGAGAAGGCACCGGGGAGCTGTTTTTT
.	.	TRBJ2-7	TRBV10-3	CAITTSSSYEQYF	TGTGCCATCACCACCTCCTCCTCATACGAGCAGTACTTC
.	.	TRBJ2-7	TRBV2	CASSDRAYEQYF	TGTGCCAGCAGTGATCGTGCCTACGAGCAGTACTTC
.	.	TRBJ1-1	TRBV28	CASSTARLEAFF	TGTGCCAGCAGCACAGCCAGACTTGAAGCTTTCTTT
once	.	TRBJ1-6	TRBV2	CASSDAGTSSYNSPLHF	TGTGCCAGCAGTGACGCCGGGACAAGCTCCTATAATTCACCCCTCCACTTT
.	.	TRBJ1-1	TRBV5-6	CASSLGVDGENTEAFF	TGTGCCAGCAGCTTGGGGGTGGATGGAGAAAACACTGAAGCTTTCTTT